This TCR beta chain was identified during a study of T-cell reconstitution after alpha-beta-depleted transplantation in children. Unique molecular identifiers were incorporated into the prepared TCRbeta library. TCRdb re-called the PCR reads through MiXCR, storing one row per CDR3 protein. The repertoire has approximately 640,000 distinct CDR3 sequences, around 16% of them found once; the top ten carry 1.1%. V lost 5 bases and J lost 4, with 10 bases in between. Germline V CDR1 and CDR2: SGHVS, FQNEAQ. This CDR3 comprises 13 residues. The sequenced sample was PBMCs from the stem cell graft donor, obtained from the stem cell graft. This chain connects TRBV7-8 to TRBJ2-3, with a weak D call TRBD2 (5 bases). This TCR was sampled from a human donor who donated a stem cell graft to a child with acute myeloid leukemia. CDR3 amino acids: CASSQRVADTQYF. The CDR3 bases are TGTGCCAGCAGCCAGAGGGTCGCAGATACGCAGTATTTT.